This TCR beta chain came from a study of post-analysis software for immune sequencing data. Whole-study results and caveats: TRBV segments more frequent in patients than in controls numbered roughly five and included TRBV5-6, TRBV5-1 and TRBV20-1.

CDR1 is SQVTM and CDR2 is ANQGSEA in the germline V gene. The CDR3 spans 13 residues. V lost 5 bases to trimming and J lost 4 bases; unmatched junction nucleotides: 7. On this clonotype itself: The antigen is unknown.

Unique molecular identifiers were carried by the TCR beta cDNA libraries. TCRdb called the PCR reads again in MiXCR, with one record for every CDR3 protein. The repertoire holds about 380,000 distinct CDR3 sequences, with roughly 35% as singletons. The gene calls are TRBV29-1 and TRBJ1-2; 7 positions match TRBD1. Sequencing was performed on blood. This clonotype originated in a girl aged 5 to 17 with multiple sclerosis. DNA for the CDR3: TGCAGCGTTTGTGAAGGGGGCTTCTATGGCTACACCTTC. The encoded protein is CSVCEGGFYGYTF.